This T cell receptor (beta chain) was sequenced during a study of blood T cells in healthy people across ages. About the research overall: About one barcoded beta molecule was captured per two T cells (by template switching).

This clonotype was seen a few times. No antigen is known for it. A second PCR of roughly 7 to 11 cycles used a sample-barcoded 5' primer and a J-beta primer mix. TCRdb itself ran the 5' RACE reads through MiXCR, one entry per CDR3 protein. The sample holds over a million distinct CDR3 sequences; 45% are singletons and the top ten take approximately 20%. General study findings and limits: Unsorted PBMCs prevented conclusive naive versus antigen-experienced comparison.

Each sample yielded at least 6 million isolated PBMCs. Extraction yielded at least 6 micrograms of total RNA per sample. The source is a woman aged 55-69 years in good health. Sequenced material: blood.

CDR3 nucleotide sequence: TGTGCCAGCAGTCCGAGACAGAGCTCCTACAATGAGCAGTTCTTC. Translated, it gives CASSPRQSSYNEQFF. The chain has TRBV27 and TRBJ2-1; possibly TRBD1 for D (5 bases). The germline V and J ends were trimmed by 5 bases and 0 bases, with 11 bases remaining between them. Germline V gene sequence: CDR1 MNHEY, CDR2 SMNVEV (reference sequence). The CDR3 totals 15 residues.